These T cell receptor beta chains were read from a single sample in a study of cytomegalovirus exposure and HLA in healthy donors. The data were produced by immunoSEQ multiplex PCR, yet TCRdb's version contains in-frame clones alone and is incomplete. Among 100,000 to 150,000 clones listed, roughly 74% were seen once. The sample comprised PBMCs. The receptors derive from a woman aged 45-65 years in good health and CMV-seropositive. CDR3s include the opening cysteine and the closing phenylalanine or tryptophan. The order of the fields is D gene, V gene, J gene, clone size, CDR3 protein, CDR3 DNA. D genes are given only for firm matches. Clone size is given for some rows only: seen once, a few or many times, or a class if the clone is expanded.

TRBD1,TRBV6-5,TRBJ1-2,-,CASSWDREDYGYTF,TGTGCCAGCAGTTGGGACAGGGAAGACTATGGCTACACCTTC
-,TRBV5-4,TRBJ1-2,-,CASSLDRKGPREDGF,TGTGCCAGCAGCTTGGACCGAAAGGGCCCTCGGGAAGATGGCTTC
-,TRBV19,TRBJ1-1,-,CASSRRGRLNTEAFF,TGTGCCAGTAGTAGGCGGGGACGGCTGAACACTGAAGCTTTCTTT
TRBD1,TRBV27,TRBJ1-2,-,CACSSTPPQGLLGYTF,TGTGCCTGCAGTTCAACCCCACCACAGGGGCTCCTTGGCTACACCTTC
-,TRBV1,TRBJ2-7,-,CTSSQGEWDRGSYEQYF,TGCACCAGCAGCCAAGGGGAATGGGACAGGGGTTCCTACGAGCAGTACTTC
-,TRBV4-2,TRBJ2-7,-,CASSQATAFTGEQYF,TGTGCCAGCAGCCAAGCTACTGCCTTCACAGGGGAGCAGTACTTC
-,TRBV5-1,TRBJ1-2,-,CASSLAQQGNGYTF,TGCGCCAGCAGCTTGGCCCAACAGGGAAATGGCTACACCTTC
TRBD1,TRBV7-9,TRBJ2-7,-,CSSSLEGRTGYF,TGTTCCAGCAGCTTAGAGGGTCGGACAGGGTACTTC
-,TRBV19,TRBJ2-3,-,CASSTTQGGERYGGTQYF,TGTGCCAGTAGTACGACCCAGGGGGGCGAAAGGTATGGTGGTACGCAGTATTTT
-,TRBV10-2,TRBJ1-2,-,CASSEDGNNRGYTF,TGCGCCAGCAGTGAGGACGGGAACAATCGAGGCTACACCTTC
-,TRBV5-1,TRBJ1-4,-,CASSLAATNEKLFF,TGCGCCAGCAGCTTAGCGGCAACTAATGAAAAACTGTTTTTT
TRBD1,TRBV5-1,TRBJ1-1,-,CASRSSGQGNTEAFF,TGCGCCAGCAGATCATCCGGACAGGGGAACACTGAAGCTTTCTTT
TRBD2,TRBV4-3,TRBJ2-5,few,CASSQGGGAVETQYF,TGCGCCAGCAGCCAAGGCGGGGGGGCAGTAGAGACCCAGTACTTC
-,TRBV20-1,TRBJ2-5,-,CSGGEETQYF,TGCAGTGGCGGGGAAGAGACCCAGTACTTC
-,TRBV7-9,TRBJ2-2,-,CASSHDVSTGELFF,TGTGCCAGCAGCCATGATGTGAGCACCGGGGAGCTGTTTTTT
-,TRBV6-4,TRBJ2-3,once,CASSDSSGSSTDTQYF,TGTGCCAGCAGTGACTCGTCAGGGTCTAGCACAGATACGCAGTATTTT
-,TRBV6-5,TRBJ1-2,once,CASSPGRGALYGYTF,TGTGCCAGCAGCCCGGGCAGGGGAGCCCTCTATGGCTACACCTTC
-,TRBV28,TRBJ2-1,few,CASSLSFIGGLHNEQFF,TGTGCCAGCAGTTTATCCTTTATCGGGGGGCTCCACAATGAGCAGTTCTTC
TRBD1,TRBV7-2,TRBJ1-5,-,CASSWTGGNQPQHF,TGTGCCAGCAGTTGGACAGGGGGCAATCAGCCCCAGCATTTT
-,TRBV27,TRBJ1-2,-,CASSLGLFGENGYTF,TGTGCCAGCAGTTTAGGTCTCTTCGGGGAGAATGGCTACACCTTC
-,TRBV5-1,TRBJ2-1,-,CASSLGLARLIGEQFF,TGCGCCAGCAGCTTGGGGCTAGCGAGGTTGATAGGTGAGCAGTTCTTC
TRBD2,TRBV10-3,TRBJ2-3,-,CANSGGNTQYF,TGTGCCAATAGCGGGGGTAATACGCAGTATTTT
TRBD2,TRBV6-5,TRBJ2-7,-,CASSYYREGEQYF,TGTGCCAGCAGTTACTATAGGGAGGGCGAGCAGTACTTC
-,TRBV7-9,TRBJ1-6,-,CASSPGEFTGALHF,TGTGCCAGCAGCCCAGGGGAATTCACCGGGGCCCTCCACTTT
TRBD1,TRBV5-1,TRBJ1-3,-,CASSGGTGTGNTIYF,TGCGCCAGCAGCGGCGGGACAGGGACTGGAAACACCATATATTTT
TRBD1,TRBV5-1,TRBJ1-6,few,CASKRGAGQANSPLHF,TGCGCCAGCAAGAGGGGGGCGGGACAGGCTAATTCACCCCTCCACTTT
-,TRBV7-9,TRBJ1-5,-,CASSLNKNQPQHF,TGTGCCAGCAGCTTGAACAAGAATCAGCCCCAGCATTTT
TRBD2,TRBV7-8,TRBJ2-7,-,CASSRGLAGFSYEQYF,TGTGCCAGCAGCCGCGGACTAGCGGGGTTCTCCTACGAGCAGTACTTC
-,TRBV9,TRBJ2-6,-,CASSPRLSITSGANVLTF,TGTGCCAGCAGCCCCCGTTTGAGCATCACCTCTGGGGCCAACGTCCTGACTTTC
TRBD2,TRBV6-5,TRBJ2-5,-,CASSSPRTSGWTQYF,TGTGCCAGCAGTTCCCCACGGACTAGTGGATGGACCCAGTACTTC
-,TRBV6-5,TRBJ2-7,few,CASTIMDSSYEQYF,TGTGCCAGCACCATTATGGACAGCTCCTACGAGCAGTACTTC
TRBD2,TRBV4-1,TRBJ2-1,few,CASSQVRGGYNEQFF,TGCGCCAGCAGCCAAGTTCGGGGGGGGTACAATGAGCAGTTCTTC
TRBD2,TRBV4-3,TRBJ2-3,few,CASSLSLGGSTDTQYF,TGCGCCAGCAGCCTATCCTTGGGGGGGAGCACAGATACGCAGTATTTT
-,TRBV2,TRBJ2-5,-,CASSAVGGFLETQYF,TGTGCCAGCAGTGCAGTAGGCGGATTCCTGGAGACCCAGTACTTC
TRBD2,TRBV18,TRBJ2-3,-,CASRERGGRLDTQYF,TGTGCCAGCAGAGAGCGGGGGGGCCGGTTAGATACGCAGTATTTT
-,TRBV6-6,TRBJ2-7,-,CASTGEPYEQYF,TGTGCCAGCACTGGAGAACCCTACGAGCAGTACTTC
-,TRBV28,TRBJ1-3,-,CASSLWARSGNTIYF,TGTGCCAGCAGCCTTTGGGCCCGCTCTGGAAACACCATATATTTT
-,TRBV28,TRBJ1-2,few,CASSLSNRDGYTF,TGTGCCAGCAGTCTATCAAACAGGGATGGCTACACCTTC
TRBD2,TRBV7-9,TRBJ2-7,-,CASSSSGGSSYEQYF,TGTGCCAGCAGCTCAAGCGGGGGGAGCTCCTACGAGCAGTACTTC
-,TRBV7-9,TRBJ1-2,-,CASSLEQGRYGYTF,TGTGCCAGCAGCTTAGAACAGGGAAGATATGGCTACACCTTC
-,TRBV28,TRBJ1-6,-,CASSLGAGNSPLHF,TGTGCCAGCAGTTTGGGGGCAGGTAATTCACCCCTCCACTTT
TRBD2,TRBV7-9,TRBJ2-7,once,CASSLGAGGPTYEQYF,TGTGCCAGCAGCTTAGGAGCGGGGGGTCCGACCTACGAGCAGTACTTC
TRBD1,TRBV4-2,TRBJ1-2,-,CASSPDRAANYGYTF,TGTGCCAGCAGCCCTGACAGGGCTGCTAACTATGGCTACACCTTC
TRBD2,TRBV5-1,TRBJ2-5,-,CASSLAGGTSIKTQYF,TGCGCCAGCAGCTTGGCTGGTGGGACTAGCATAAAGACCCAGTACTTC
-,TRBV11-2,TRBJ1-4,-,CASSFRAREKLFF,TGTGCCAGCAGCTTCAGGGCCCGGGAAAAACTGTTTTTT
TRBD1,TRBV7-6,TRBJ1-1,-,CASSAYRGNTEAFF,TGTGCCAGCAGCGCCTACAGGGGGAACACTGAAGCTTTCTTT
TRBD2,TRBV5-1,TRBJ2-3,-,CASSSLASSTDTQYF,TGCGCCAGCAGCTCACTAGCGTCTAGCACAGATACGCAGTATTTT
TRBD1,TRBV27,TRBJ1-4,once,CASSYTDRGLEKLFF,TGTGCCAGCAGTTACACCGACAGGGGGCTGGAAAAACTGTTTTTT
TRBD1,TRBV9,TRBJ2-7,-,CASSDGAGGSYEQYF,TGTGCCAGCAGCGACGGGGCAGGGGGTTCCTACGAGCAGTACTTC
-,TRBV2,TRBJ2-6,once,CASSLQGSGANVLTF,TGTGCCAGCAGCTTACAGGGATCTGGGGCCAACGTCCTGACTTTC
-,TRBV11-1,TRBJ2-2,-,CASSLRSTGELFF,TGTGCCAGCAGCTTAAGGAGCACCGGGGAGCTGTTTTTT
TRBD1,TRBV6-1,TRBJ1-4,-,CASNGGTANEKLFF,TGTGCCAGCAATGGGGGGACAGCTAATGAAAAACTGTTTTTT
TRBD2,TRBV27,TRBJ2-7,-,CASSLSAGGAYEQYF,TGTGCCAGCAGTTTATCGGCGGGGGGGGCCTACGAGCAGTACTTC
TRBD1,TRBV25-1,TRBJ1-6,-,CASSERGQKDSPLHF,TGTGCCAGCAGTGAAAGGGGACAGAAAGATTCACCCCTCCACTTT
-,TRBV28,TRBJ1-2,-,CASSLGGSYGYTF,TGTGCCAGCAGTTTGGGGGGGAGCTATGGCTACACCTTC